This T cell receptor (beta chain) stems from a study of blood T cell repertoires in COVID-19. Produced via immunoSEQ multiplex PCR; TCRdb's table is partial and in-frame only. The sample consists of under 130,000 clones, roughly 80% of them appearing once. This CDR3 region has 15 residues. This clone showed up just a few times. This TCR was sampled from a woman in her sixties or seventies with acute or convalescent COVID-19. Sequences were obtained from peripheral blood. The rearrangement joins TRBV21-1 to TRBJ2-1; the table's D call, TRBD2, has no DNA check behind it. TRBV21-1 has pseudogene status. The CDR3 reads CAGPLFGRGMGEQFF. The CDR3 DNA follows: TGTGCCGGACCATTATTTGGGCGGGGTATGGGTGAGCAGTTCTTC.